Shown below are 22 T cell receptor beta chains from a single sample sequenced in a study of cytomegalovirus exposure and HLA in healthy donors. 13 Jbeta primers and 60 Vbeta primers were used for the PCR. TCRdb's table, derived via immunoSEQ multiplex PCR, lists solely in-frame clones and lacks some. The data hold tens of thousands of clones, with around 82% observed a single time. The sample was PBMCs. All receptors derive from a woman under 30 in good health and CMV-seropositive.

This clone was observed a few times. V gene TRBV4-3 combines with J gene TRBJ1-1; D may be TRBD1 (6 bases). Trimming shortened V by 0 bases and J by 1 base, and 9 bases separated the two germline ends. CDR3 size: 15 residues. Looked up from germline, CDR1 is LGHNA and CDR2 is YSLEER. The CDR3 DNA follows: TGCGCCAGCAGCCAAGAGGCCAGGGGGAACACTGAAGCTTTCTTT. Translating gives CASSQEARGNTEAFF.

The chain joins TRBV10-3 to TRBJ2-5; D is uncertain. CDR1 ENHRY and CDR2 SYGVKD come from the germline V gene. This CDR3 spans 15 amino acids. Deletions cut 3 bases from V and 1 base from J, with 12 bases between. CDR3 coding DNA: TGTGCCATCAGTGAATCCTCAGGAAGCCAAGAGACCCAGTACTTC. Its translation is CAISESSGSQETQYF.

The rearrangement uses TRBV30 and TRBJ2-7; the D gene is possibly TRBD1 (5 bases). This CDR3 is 12 amino acids long. The V gene lost 2 bases and the J gene lost 6 bases, with 11 bases spanning the gap. Germline assignment: CDR1 GTSNPN and CDR2 SVGIG (reference sequence). The CDR3 nucleotides are TGTGCCTGGAGTCCCCAGGGCCGCGAGCAGTACTTC. This translates into CAWSPQGREQYF.

The chain recombines TRBV7-8 with TRBJ2-7; maybe TRBD2 (6 bases). Trimming removed 1 base at V and 0 bases at J, with 7 bases between. This CDR3 spans 14 amino acids. Germline CDR1 is SGHVS and CDR2 is FQNEAQ. Written as DNA, the CDR3 is TGTGCCAGCAGCTTAGGCGGGGACTCCTACGAGCAGTACTTC. Its protein is CASSLGGDSYEQYF.

This rearrangement joins TRBV7-3 to TRBJ2-1, with a weak D call TRBD2 (6 bases). Trimming pared 5 bases from V and 7 bases from J, leaving 12 bases between. Germline V CDR1 and CDR2: SGHTA, FQGTGA. This CDR3 has 13 amino acids. CDR3 DNA: TGTGCCAGCAGCGCCGGGACTCCTAATGAGCAGTTCTTC. Protein sequence: CASSAGTPNEQFF. The whole variable domain, filled in from reference TRBV7-3 and TRBJ2-1, reads GAGVSQTPSNKVTEKGKYVELRCDPISGHTALYWYRQSLGQGPEFLIYFQGTGAADDSGLPNDRFFAVRPEGSVSTLKIQRTERGDSAVYLCASSAGTPNEQFFGPGTRLTVL.

The genes are TRBV7-9 and TRBJ1-1, with D tentatively TRBD1 (6 bases). V lost 1 base, J lost 7 bases, and 13 bases lay in between. Per the germline V gene, CDR1 is SEHNR and CDR2 is FQNEAQ (reference sequence). The CDR3 consists of 14 residues. The CDR3 DNA reads TGTGCCAGCAGCTTAGTGGGGGCGTCCGTTGAAGCTTTCTTT. Translated, it gives CASSLVGASVEAFF.

This sequence joins TRBV20-1 and TRBJ1-2; tentatively, D is TRBD1 (5 bases). The germline V gene has CDR1 DFQATT and CDR2 SNEGSKA (reference sequence). Deletions cut 5 bases from V and 10 bases from J, with 11 bases between. The CDR3 length is 10 residues. CDR3 bases: TGCAGTGCTTTTACGGGGGACTACACCTTC. As protein: CSAFTGDYTF.

The chain carries TRBV11-3 and TRBJ2-2; D is unresolved. V was pared by 5 bases and J by 4 bases, with 8 bases between. Germline loops: CDR1 SGHNT, CDR2 YENEEA. The CDR3 extends over 13 amino acids. CDR3 nucleotide sequence: TGTGCCAGCAGCCCTCGCGGCACCGGGGAGCTGTTTTTT. The encoded protein is CASSPRGTGELFF.

The rearrangement joins TRBV7-6 to TRBJ2-5; 7 bases fit TRBD1. The CDR3 covers 15 residues. V lost 1 base, J lost 8 bases, and 10 bases stayed unmatched. Per the germline V gene, CDR1 is SGHVS and CDR2 is FNYEAQ. CDR3 in DNA: TGTGCCAGCAGCTTAGGGGTTGGGGCAGGGGGAACCCAGTACTTC. Its protein product is CASSLGVGAGGTQYF.

This chain joins TRBV2 and TRBJ2-5, with TRBD1 matching over 10 bases. The CDR3 is made up of 16 amino acids. V trimming: 6 bases; J trimming: 4 bases; junction bases outside the gene matches: 11. CDR1 and CDR2 (germline): SNHLY, FYNNEI. The CDR3 coding sequence is TGTGCCAGCAGGAGGGACCGACAGGGGGCCAGAGAGACCCAGTACTTC. Protein product: CASRRDRQGARETQYF.

This clone is classed as medium-sized. The chain carries TRBV4-3 and TRBJ2-7; no clear D gene. The ends were cut back, 1 base at V and 2 bases at J, with 6 bases in the middle. This CDR3 is 13 amino acids long. From germline, CDR1 is LGHNA and CDR2 YSLEER. The CDR3 sequence: CASSQGITYEQYF. In DNA, the CDR3 is TGCGCCAGCAGCCAAGGTATAACCTACGAGCAGTACTTC.

The CDR3 DNA reads as TGCGCCAGCAGTCAGGGAGGGGTCTGGAGGACCGGGGAGCTGTTTTTT. Amino acids: CASSQGGVWRTGELFF. This chain joins TRBV23-1 and TRBJ2-2; 7 bases align to TRBD2. TRBV23-1 is known as an ORF, though its function is uncertain. The CDR3 runs to 16 residues. Trimming at V came to 3 bases and at J to 5 bases, leaving 9 bases not matched to a gene.

The chain couples TRBV10-3 to TRBJ1-3, with D unclear. In germline, CDR1 is ENHRY, CDR2 SYGVKD. Trimming took off 10 bases at V and 0 bases at J, with 10 bases between the two ends. This CDR3 has 13 residues. CDR3 nucleotide sequence: TGTGCCACGGAGGGCAGCTCTGGAAACACCATATATTTT. This sequence encodes CATEGSSGNTIYF.

The V gene is TRBV7-9, the J gene TRBJ2-1; TRBD1 matches at 7 bases. V lost 5 bases, J lost 3 bases, and 1 base stayed unmatched. CDR1 is SEHNR and CDR2 is FQNEAQ in the germline V gene (reference sequence). The CDR3 covers 13 residues. This chain's CDR3 is CASSRDSYNEQFF. The CDR3 coding sequence is TGTGCCAGCAGCCGGGACAGCTACAATGAGCAGTTCTTC.

The gene calls are TRBV11-2 and TRBJ2-7, with D unresolved. The ends were cut back, 0 bases at V and 6 bases at J, with 15 bases in the middle. The germline V gene has CDR1 SGHAT and CDR2 FQNNGV. This CDR3 spans 15 amino acids. The CDR3 nucleotides read TGTGCCAGCAGCTTAGATGGGCTAAGGAAAAGCGAGCAGTACTTC. Protein sequence: CASSLDGLRKSEQYF.

The chain couples TRBV5-1 to TRBJ2-3; TRBD2 aligns across 7 bases. After removal of 0 bases from V and 6 bases from J, the junction contained 10 bases not matched to a gene. This CDR3 has 16 residues. The germline CDR1 and CDR2 sequences are SGHRS and YFSETQ. The CDR3 nucleotides read TGCGCCAGCAGCTTGGATCGAGCGGGACCCAGGGATACGCAGTATTTT. It codes for CASSLDRAGPRDTQYF.

The rearrangement links TRBV11-2 to TRBJ2-7; 11 nucleotides match TRBD2. CDR1 is SGHAT and CDR2 is FQNNGV in the germline V gene. Unmatched junction bases numbered 12, after V lost 6 bases and J lost 5 bases. The CDR3 has 16 amino acids. CDR3 sequence: CASSYSGRARFNEQYF. The CDR3 bases are TGTGCCAGCAGTTATAGCGGGAGGGCCAGGTTCAACGAGCAGTACTTC.

The chain has TRBV6-4 and TRBJ2-3, with D possibly TRBD2 on 6 matching bases. Per the germline V gene, CDR1 is MRHNA and CDR2 is SNTAGT. Between the trimmed V and J ends, which lost 3 bases and 4 bases, there was a span of 17 bases. The CDR3 has 16 amino acids. Here the CDR3 DNA reads TGTGCCAGCAGTGATACGACTAGTTACGATCCAGATACGCAGTATTTT. Encoded protein: CASSDTTSYDPDTQYF.

The chain couples TRBV5-6 to TRBJ2-3; tentative D call: TRBD2 (6 bases). This CDR3 is built from 14 residues. Germline V gene data show CDR1 as SGHDT and CDR2 as YYEEEE. V gave up 3 bases and J gave up 11 bases, with 19 bases separating them. The CDR3 spells CASSSRGSEFGQYF. DNA for the CDR3: TGTGCCAGCAGCTCCCGGGGGTCGGAATTTGGGCAGTATTTT.

The chain links TRBV7-2 to TRBJ2-2, with D possibly being TRBD1 (7 bases). CDR1 is SGHTA and CDR2 is FQGNSA in the germline V gene. Trimming took off 5 bases at V and 7 bases at J, with 23 bases between the two ends. The CDR3 consists of 17 residues. The CDR3 DNA reads TGTGCCAGCAGCCCCGATAGCTCGACAGGGCGGGGCGGGGAGCTGTTTTTT. Translated, it gives CASSPDSSTGRGGELFF.

The chain links TRBV7-3 to TRBJ2-2, with 8 positions matching TRBD2. Germline loops: CDR1 SGHTA, CDR2 FQGTGA. This CDR3 region has 15 residues. Losses at the gene ends were 3 bases for V and 6 bases for J; bases not matched to a gene: 6. DNA of the CDR3: TGTGCCAGCAGCTTGGTCGGGGGGGCATCCGGGGAGCTGTTTTTT. It encodes CASSLVGGASGELFF.

This chain links TRBV2 with TRBJ1-5; no reliable D call. The CDR3 consists of 15 residues. Germline V CDR1 and CDR2: SNHLY, FYNNEI. The ends were cut back, 7 bases at V and 2 bases at J, with 15 bases in the middle. As DNA, the CDR3 is TGTGCCAGCAAACCACACTTTGAGGGCAATCAGCCCCAGCATTTT. This sequence encodes CASKPHFEGNQPQHF.